In its sample, the clone carrying this T cell receptor (beta chain) was seen a few times. Its target is unknown. The entry originates in a study of beta chain features in type 1 diabetes. Whole-study results and caveats: A possible short-template PCR bias applies equally to patients and controls. For patients, the naive, central memory and Treg TCRB repertoires appeared more alike than for healthy donors. Whether HLA type affects TCRB rearrangement stayed undetermined in the present work.

Germline assignment: CDR1 MNHNS and CDR2 SASEGT. The CDR3 covers 15 residues. V dropped 5 bases and J dropped 7; count of bases not matched to a gene: 8. The investigators reverse transcribed all of the isolated RNA, so they sequenced expressed TCRB transcripts. The assay was immunoSEQ multiplex PCR, and TCRdb's table has in-frame clones only and misses some. The sample contains about 220,000 clones, about 11% of which appear only once. The clonotype was recovered from a man aged 18 to 29 in good health. Sample: central memory CD4+ T cells from blood. V is TRBV6-1 and J is TRBJ2-1; 10 bases fit TRBD1. The CDR3 is CASSKPGQGRNEQFF. CDR3 in DNA: TGTGCCAGCAGTAAGCCGGGACAGGGGAGGAATGAGCAGTTCTTC.